The next 13 T cell receptor beta chains were all read from a single sample in a study of blood T cells in healthy people across ages. The use of a sample-barcoded 5' primer and a J-beta primer mix characterized a second PCR of roughly 6 to 11 cycles. TCRdb reanalysed the 5' RACE reads using MiXCR and keeps one entry per CDR3 protein. The table has under 800,000 distinct CDR3 sequences, roughly 43% seen once. Specimen: blood. The receptors here all came from a woman in her sixties or seventies in good health.

This clonotype was recorded a few times. The rearrangement joins TRBV27 to TRBJ2-7; 10 positions agree with TRBD2. Germline values: CDR1 MNHEY, CDR2 SMNVEV (reference sequence). J gave up 5 bases and V 3 bases, and 13 bases lay outside the gene matches. The CDR3 is 17 amino acids. The CDR3 DNA sequence: TGTGCCAGCAGTTTTCGAGCGGGAGGGCCCCCGTTGAACGAGCAGTACTTC. The encoded protein is CASSFRAGGPPLNEQYF.

The chain has TRBV30 and TRBJ1-1; D may be TRBD1 (5 bases). V lost 0 bases to trimming and J lost 5 bases, with 10 bases between them. Germline loops: CDR1 GTSNPN, CDR2 SVGIG (reference sequence). The length of the CDR3 is 13 residues. The CDR3 nucleotides read TGTGCCTGGAGTGTTCTGGAGGGGACTGAAGCTTTCTTT. Encoded protein: CAWSVLEGTEAFF.

On this clonotype itself: The junction shows a germline mismatch at one end, possibly a read error. The rearrangement joins TRBV20-1 to TRBJ2-1; TRBD2 might be the D (6 bases). Germline V gene lookup returns CDR1 DFQATT and CDR2 SNEGSKA (reference sequence). This CDR3 is built from 13 residues. The CDR3 protein is CSAGDPGRDEQFF. The CDR3 region has the DNA TGCAGTGCTGGAGATCCCGGGAGAGATGAGCAGTTCTTC.

This clonotype has just a few counts. This chain links TRBV6-2 or TRBV6-3 with TRBJ2-7; perhaps TRBD1 as D (6 bases). CDR3 length equals 16 residues. Germline CDR1 reads MNHEY; CDR2 reads SVGEGT. V lost 0 bases and J 4 bases, leaving 16 bases between the germline ends. The CDR3 loop reads CASSYSPVQGSYEQYF. The DNA for the CDR3 is TGTGCCAGCAGTTACTCCCCGGTGCAGGGGAGTTACGAGCAGTACTTC.

This clonotype appeared a single time. This chain uses TRBV12-3 or TRBV12-4 with TRBJ2-3; the D gene is possibly TRBD1 (5 bases). V lost 6 bases, J lost 1 base, and 17 bases lay in between. The CDR3 covers 16 residues. CDR3 nucleotide sequence: TGTGCCAGCAGCCAGGGCTACTCTCCGGGCACAGATACGCAGTATTTT. Translating gives CASSQGYSPGTDTQYF.

In its sample, this clonotype was seen a few times. The chain combines TRBV20-1 with TRBJ1-2, with D perhaps matching TRBD1 (5 bases). The germline gives CDR1 DFQATT, CDR2 SNEGSKA (reference sequence). V lost 3 bases, J lost 5 bases, and 13 bases lay in between. The CDR3 spans 13 residues. CDR3 sequence reads: CSASPRGRYGYTF. CDR3 nucleotides: TGCAGTGCTAGCCCACGGGGGAGGTATGGCTACACCTTC.

This clonotype showed up just a few times. CDR3 residues: CASRASGNPKNIQYF. CDR3 DNA sequence: TGTGCCAGCAGGGCCAGCGGGAATCCCAAAAACATTCAGTACTTC. The chain uses TRBV12-3 or TRBV12-4 and TRBJ2-4; 7 nucleotides align to TRBD2. The CDR3 runs 15 residues. V lost 6 bases to trimming and J lost 2 bases; unmatched junction nucleotides: 7.

V usage is TRBV6-2 or TRBV6-3 and J usage is TRBJ2-2; 9 positions match TRBD2. V lost 8 bases, J lost 5 bases, and 6 bases stayed unmatched. The germline CDR1 and CDR2 sequences are MNHEY and SVGEGT. This CDR3 is 14 amino acids long. CDR3: CASHPSGKTGELFF. DNA for the CDR3: TGTGCCAGCCACCCTAGCGGGAAGACCGGGGAGCTGTTTTTT.

The genes are TRBV24-1 and TRBJ2-7; 7 nucleotides align to TRBD2. Trimming cost V 10 bases and J 2 bases; bases outside gene matches: 10. The CDR3 is made up of 14 amino acids. Germline V CDR1 and CDR2: KGHDR, SFDVKD. The CDR3 sequence: CATGLGEGPYEQYF. As DNA, the CDR3 is TGTGCCACAGGACTCGGGGAGGGACCCTACGAGCAGTACTTC.

The chain combines TRBV12-3 or TRBV12-4 with TRBJ1-2, with 9 nucleotides matching TRBD1. V dropped 5 bases and J dropped 2; count of bases not matched to a gene: 9. The CDR3 has 16 residues. CDR3 sequence: CASSTGQGITNYGYTF. The CDR3 DNA is TGTGCCAGCAGTACGGGACAGGGAATAACAAACTATGGCTACACCTTC.

The chain carries TRBV7-3 and TRBJ2-5; perhaps TRBD2 as D (6 bases). The CDR3 length is 13 residues. CDR1 and CDR2 from the germline V gene are SGHTA and FQGTGA. Trimming pared 4 bases from V and 9 bases from J, leaving 15 bases between. CDR3 amino acids: CASSSGLPEAQYF. CDR3 DNA sequence: TGTGCCAGCAGCTCGGGACTCCCGGAGGCCCAGTACTTC.

The J gene is TRBJ1-4, the V gene TRBV6-6; D possibly corresponds to TRBD1 (6 bases). The V and J ends lost 4 bases and 4 bases respectively, with 19 bases between them. The CDR3 sequence is 17 residues long. Germline V lookup: CDR1 MNHNY, CDR2 SVGAGI (reference sequence). This CDR3 is CASSSPQTGVLNEKLFF. As DNA, the CDR3 is TGTGCCAGCAGTTCCCCCCAGACAGGCGTCCTTAATGAAAAACTGTTTTTT.

The chain carries TRBV20-1 and TRBJ1-6, with 7 nucleotides matching TRBD1. Per the germline V gene, CDR1 is DFQATT and CDR2 is SNEGSKA (reference sequence). The CDR3 is 14 amino acids. CDR3 protein: CSAGRQGNNSPLHF. CDR3 sequence (DNA): TGCAGCGCTGGTCGACAGGGAAATAATTCACCCCTCCACTTT.